This T cell receptor beta chain derives from a study of CD8 T cells in Susac syndrome. Trimming pared 4 bases from V and 7 bases from J, leaving 14 bases between. This CDR3 is 14 amino acids long. From germline, CDR1 is LGHNA and CDR2 YSLEER. Reverse transcription of roughly 0.5 to 1 ug RNA used random hexamers. Amplification of TCR beta CDR3 spanned 54 Vbeta and 13 Jbeta via immunoSEQ multiplex PCR. MiXCR was run by TCRdb on the immunoSEQ multiplex PCR reads, yielding one entry per CDR3 protein. Here the sample spans 110,000 or so distinct CDR3 sequences, about 92% being singletons. The clonotype originates from a human donor with multiple sclerosis. Sequenced input: CD4+ T cells from PBMCs. The chain recombines TRBV4-3 with TRBJ1-5; D is perhaps TRBD1 (5 bases). CDR3 DNA: TGCGCCAGCAGCCCGACAGTTTGGACCCAGCCCCAGCATTTT. It is translated as CASSPTVWTQPQHF.